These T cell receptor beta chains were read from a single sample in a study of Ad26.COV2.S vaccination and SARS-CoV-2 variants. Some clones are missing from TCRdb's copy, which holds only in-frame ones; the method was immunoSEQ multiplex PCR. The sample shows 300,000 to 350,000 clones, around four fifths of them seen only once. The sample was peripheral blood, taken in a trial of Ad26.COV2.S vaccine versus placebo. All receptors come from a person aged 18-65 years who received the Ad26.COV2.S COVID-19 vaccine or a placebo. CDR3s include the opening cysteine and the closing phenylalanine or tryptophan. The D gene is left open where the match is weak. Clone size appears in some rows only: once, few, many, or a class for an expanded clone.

DNA: TGCGCCAGCAGCCAAGAACGGACAGCCCTTAATCAGCCCCAGCATTTT; CDR3: CASSQERTALNQPQHF; size: -; V: TRBV4-1; D: -; J: TRBJ1-5
DNA: TGTGCCTGCAATCCGGGACGTGGCACCGGGGAGCTGTTTTTT; CDR3: CACNPGRGTGELFF; size: once; V: TRBV19; D: -; J: TRBJ2-2
DNA: TGTGCCTGGAGTGTACTGGGAGGGAACTATGGCTACACCTTC; CDR3: CAWSVLGGNYGYTF; size: -; V: TRBV30; D: -; J: TRBJ1-2
DNA: TGTGCCAGCAGTGAAGGTCAGTTAAGCTCCTACGAGCAGTACTTC; CDR3: CASSEGQLSSYEQYF; size: -; V: TRBV6-1; D: -; J: TRBJ2-7
DNA: TGTGCCAGCAGCTTAGCCTCAGGGTTAGGGGGCACATTGAACACTGAAGCTTTCTTT; CDR3: CASSLASGLGGTLNTEAFF; size: -; V: TRBV7-9; D: TRBD1; J: TRBJ1-1
DNA: TGTGCCAGCAGCTTAGCCCTAGCGGGGACATACAATGAGCAGTTCTTC; CDR3: CASSLALAGTYNEQFF; size: -; V: TRBV7-9; D: TRBD2; J: TRBJ2-1
DNA: TGTGCCAGCAACAGTCAGGGAATATTTGGAAACACCATATATTTT; CDR3: CASNSQGIFGNTIYF; size: once; V: TRBV6-6; D: -; J: TRBJ1-3
DNA: TGCGCCAGCAGCCAAGAGAAGACAAACTCCTACGAGCAGTACTTC; CDR3: CASSQEKTNSYEQYF; size: -; V: TRBV4-1; D: -; J: TRBJ2-7
DNA: TGCAGCGTTGCCTGGACTAGCGGGGGGGAATACAATGAGCAGTTCTTC; CDR3: CSVAWTSGGEYNEQFF; size: -; V: TRBV29-1; D: TRBD2; J: TRBJ2-1
DNA: TGTGCCAGCAGCCAAGCGACCGGGAACTTCGCTGTTAACACTGAAGCTTTCTTT; CDR3: CASSQATGNFAVNTEAFF; size: few; V: TRBV4-2; D: -; J: TRBJ1-1
DNA: TGCGCCAGCAGCTTGGAGGGGCCTAAGATGGAGACCCAGTACTTC; CDR3: CASSLEGPKMETQYF; size: -; V: TRBV5-1; D: -; J: TRBJ2-5
DNA: TGTGCCAGCAGTATAGACCGCCGCGGAAACACCATATATTTT; CDR3: CASSIDRRGNTIYF; size: -; V: TRBV25-1; D: -; J: TRBJ1-3
DNA: TGTGCCAGTAAGAGACCGGACGGAGGACGTGGCTACACCTTC; CDR3: CASKRPDGGRGYTF; size: -; V: TRBV6-5; D: -; J: TRBJ1-2
DNA: TGCGCCAGCAGCCCCGGGGACGGCACCTACGAGCAGTACTTC; CDR3: CASSPGDGTYEQYF; size: -; V: TRBV5-1; D: -; J: TRBJ2-7
DNA: TGTGCCAGCAGCTTGGCCGGGTCTAGCGGGGGGATCACAGATACGCAGTATTTT; CDR3: CASSLAGSSGGITDTQYF; size: -; V: TRBV5-4; D: TRBD2; J: TRBJ2-3
DNA: TGTGCCAGCAGCACGGGACAGGGGAACACTGAAGCTTTCTTT; CDR3: CASSTGQGNTEAFF; size: -; V: TRBV5-4; D: TRBD1; J: TRBJ1-1
DNA: TGTGCCAGTAGTATAGACGAGGGCCGCACCGGGGAGCTGTTTTTT; CDR3: CASSIDEGRTGELFF; size: -; V: TRBV19; D: -; J: TRBJ2-2
DNA: TGTGCCACCAGTGTAGCCAGGGGTGCGATGGAATGGGAGCTGTTTTTT; CDR3: CATSVARGAMEWELFF; size: -; V: TRBV24-1; D: -; J: TRBJ2-2
DNA: TGTGCCAGCAGTGAACCGGTGGTCCTTAACTATGGCTACACCTTC; CDR3: CASSEPVVLNYGYTF; size: -; V: TRBV6-1; D: -; J: TRBJ1-2
DNA: TGCGCCAGCAGTGAGTCCGGGACTGAAGCTTTCTTT; CDR3: CASSESGTEAFF; size: -; V: TRBV10-1; D: -; J: TRBJ1-1
DNA: TGTGCCAGCAGCGCGGGACCGGCAGAAGGAAACACCATATATTTT; CDR3: CASSAGPAEGNTIYF; size: -; V: TRBV5-6; D: -; J: TRBJ1-3
DNA: TGTGCCACCAGTGATCCTACCGTTTTGGTCGGGGAGCTGTTTTTT; CDR3: CATSDPTVLVGELFF; size: -; V: TRBV24-1; D: -; J: TRBJ2-2
DNA: TGTGCCAGCAGCCTCGACCTGGCGGCAGAGACCCAGTACTTC; CDR3: CASSLDLAAETQYF; size: -; V: TRBV7-9; D: -; J: TRBJ2-5
DNA: TGTGCCAGCAGTTTTTTCGGACAGGGACTTCCTTTCTTT; CDR3: CASSFFGQGLPFF; size: -; V: TRBV12-3/TRBV12-4; D: TRBD1; J: TRBJ1-1
DNA: TGTGCCAGCAGGGACAGGGATGATGGCTACACCTTC; CDR3: CASRDRDDGYTF; size: -; V: TRBV28; D: TRBD1; J: TRBJ1-2
DNA: TGTGCCTGGAGCGGGCAGGGGGCGGGAGGCTACACCTTC; CDR3: CAWSGQGAGGYTF; size: -; V: TRBV30; D: TRBD1; J: TRBJ1-2
DNA: TGCGCCAGCATGGAGGTCCCAAGCTCCTACGAGCAGTACTTC; CDR3: CASMEVPSSYEQYF; size: -; V: TRBV4-1; D: -; J: TRBJ2-7
DNA: TGTGCCAGCAGACCCCCCGCCTTGTCTAGCGGGGGTTGGCAGTTCTTC; CDR3: CASRPPALSSGGWQFF; size: -; V: TRBV7-9; D: TRBD2; J: TRBJ2-1
DNA: TGTGCCAGTAGTACCCTGATAGGAGCGGGGGGGCCGGTCAATGAGCAGTTCTTC; CDR3: CASSTLIGAGGPVNEQFF; size: -; V: TRBV19; D: TRBD2; J: TRBJ2-1
DNA: TGCGCCAGCAGCCCGGGACTAGCGAATACCGGGGAGCTGTTTTTT; CDR3: CASSPGLANTGELFF; size: -; V: TRBV5-1; D: TRBD2; J: TRBJ2-2
DNA: TGTGCCAGCAGTCCCATAGGTTGGGGGAGGAGTTACACCGGGGAGCTGTTTTTT; CDR3: CASSPIGWGRSYTGELFF; size: -; V: TRBV28; D: -; J: TRBJ2-2
DNA: TGTGCCAGCAGCCCCTCACCGATAGCGGGGGGGGGCACCGAGCAGTACTTC; CDR3: CASSPSPIAGGGTEQYF; size: few; V: TRBV11-2; D: TRBD2; J: TRBJ2-7
DNA: TGTGCCAGCGGTATTCAAGAGACCCAGTACTTC; CDR3: CASGIQETQYF; size: -; V: TRBV12-3/TRBV12-4; D: -; J: TRBJ2-5
DNA: TGTGCCAGCTCTTCGACAGAGCGCACCGGGGAGCTGTTTTTT; CDR3: CASSSTERTGELFF; size: -; V: TRBV18; D: -; J: TRBJ2-2
DNA: TGTGCCAGCAGTGAAGGGTTCCGAACTGAAGCTTTCTTT; CDR3: CASSEGFRTEAFF; size: -; V: TRBV6-1; D: -; J: TRBJ1-1
DNA: TGTGCCAGCCTCCCGGCAGGGAGCACAGATACGCAGTATTTT; CDR3: CASLPAGSTDTQYF; size: -; V: TRBV2; D: -; J: TRBJ2-3
DNA: TGCGCCAGCAGCGCATCCGGGACGAACACTGAAGCTTTCTTT; CDR3: CASSASGTNTEAFF; size: few; V: TRBV5-1; D: -; J: TRBJ1-1
DNA: TGCGCCAGCAGCTTGGACAGGGCTCATTCACCCCTCCACTTT; CDR3: CASSLDRAHSPLHF; size: -; V: TRBV5-1; D: -; J: TRBJ1-6
DNA: TGTGCCAGCAGACTACCGGGACAAACTTTCTTT; CDR3: CASRLPGQTFF; size: once; V: TRBV28; D: -; J: TRBJ1-1
DNA: TGTGCCAGCAGTGAAATGGGCTCGTACTATGGCTACACCTTC; CDR3: CASSEMGSYYGYTF; size: -; V: TRBV6-1; D: -; J: TRBJ1-2
DNA: TGTGCCAGCAGCCAAGCCCTAGCGGGAGTTACCGGGGAGCTGTTTTTT; CDR3: CASSQALAGVTGELFF; size: -; V: TRBV4-2; D: TRBD2; J: TRBJ2-2
DNA: TGTGCCAGCAGCTTATATCCCCAGGACTTAAGGGGTTCACCCCTCCACTTT; CDR3: CASSLYPQDLRGSPLHF; size: -; V: TRBV7-2; D: -; J: TRBJ1-6
DNA: TGTGCCACCAGCAGAGATAAGGGCCTAGTAGCAGATACGCAGTATTTT; CDR3: CATSRDKGLVADTQYF; size: -; V: TRBV15; D: -; J: TRBJ2-3
DNA: TGCGCCAGCAGCCAAAGGACAGCAGTCAACACTGAAGCTTTCTTT; CDR3: CASSQRTAVNTEAFF; size: -; V: TRBV4-1; D: -; J: TRBJ1-1
DNA: TGTGCCAGCAGTCAAACGCCGGGGGGCCACAATCAGCCCCAGCATTTT; CDR3: CASSQTPGGHNQPQHF; size: -; V: TRBV6-6; D: -; J: TRBJ1-5